The 20 T cell receptor beta chains below were found in one sample sequenced in a study of blood T cell repertoires in COVID-19 (dated by TCRdb to 2019 to 2021). Receptors were amplified or captured by the immunoSEQ multiplex PCR assay. The clones in this table, taken by TCRdb from immuneACCESS, are in-frame only. Not every clone is retained; where verified, under half of the shortfall comes from an unresolved V gene, and the cause of the rest is unknown. For this sample the table gives 70,000 to 100,000 clones, of which more than 75% were detected only once. The ten biggest clones cover 12% of the sample. Input material: peripheral blood. These TCRs come from a human donor in a cohort sampled during active COVID-19.

In its sample, this clone was seen once. The genes are TRBV6-5 and TRBJ1-5; the match to TRBD1 covers 9 bases. Germline CDR1 and CDR2: MNHEY and SVGAGI. Trimming took 6 bases from V and 1 from J; bases not matched to a gene: 4. The CDR3 extends over 15 amino acids. CDR3 DNA sequence: TGTGCCAGCAGCAAAGGGACAGGGAGCAATCAGCCCCAGCATTTT. Translated: CASSKGTGSNQPQHF.

The V and J genes are TRBV5-1 and TRBJ2-6; D is undetermined. CDR1 is SGHRS and CDR2 is YFSETQ in the germline V gene. The V and J ends lost 4 bases and 4 bases respectively, with 18 bases between them. The CDR3 has 17 residues. The CDR3 coding sequence is TGCGCCAGCAGCCCTGGAACCTCCGGGTACGGGGCCAACGTCCTGACTTTC. Amino acids: CASSPGTSGYGANVLTF. Combining the CDR3 with reference TRBV5-1 and TRBJ2-6 gives the whole variable domain KAGVTQTPRYLIKTRGQQVTLSCSPISGHRSVSWYQQTPGQGLQFLFEYFSETQRNKGNFPGRFSGRQFSNSRSEMNVSTLELGDSALYLCASSPGTSGYGANVLTFGAGSRLTVL.

The chain uses TRBV5-1 and TRBJ2-3, with 10 bases that match TRBD1. Trimming took 3 bases from V and 5 from J; bases not matched to a gene: 3. Germline lookup yields CDR1 SGHRS and CDR2 YFSETQ. CDR3 length: 14 amino acids. CDR3 bases: TGCGCCAGCAGCTGGACAGGGGGAGGAGATACGCAGTATTTT. It translates to CASSWTGGGDTQYF.

In this sample, this clone turned up a few times. The chain employs TRBV24-1 and TRBJ1-5; no reliable D call. The V end was cut by 10 bases, the J end by 8 bases, with 17 bases between. Germline loops: CDR1 KGHDR, CDR2 SFDVKD. CDR3 size: 13 residues. The CDR3 sequence: CATQDLPQEPQHF. The CDR3 nucleotides read TGTGCCACTCAGGACTTACCGCAGGAGCCCCAGCATTTT.

This clone has only one observation. This chain connects TRBV7-6 to TRBJ2-7; tentative D call: TRBD1 (6 bases). This CDR3 is built from 12 residues. Germline CDR1 is SGHVS and CDR2 is FNYEAQ. The germline V and J ends were trimmed by 5 bases and 4 bases, with 9 bases remaining between them. The CDR3 DNA sequence: TGTGCCAGCAGCCCCGACAGGTACGAGCAGTACTTC. Amino acids: CASSPDRYEQYF.

This clone was counted once. CDR3 amino acids: CASSTSGGLSYEQYF. DNA for the CDR3: TGTGCCAGCAGCACTAGCGGGGGCCTCTCCTACGAGCAGTACTTC. This chain joins TRBV6-5 and TRBJ2-7; 11 bases are shared with TRBD2. Germline trimming cut 6 bases from V and 0 bases from J; bases unmatched to any gene: 4. The CDR3 totals 15 residues. Germline lookup yields CDR1 MNHEY and CDR2 SVGAGI.

V and J are TRBV10-1 and TRBJ2-2; D might be TRBD2 (6 bases). The CDR3 spans 15 residues. Trimming removed 4 bases from V and 4 bases from J, with 13 bases in between. Germline CDR1 reads WNHNN; CDR2 reads SYGVQD (reference sequence). Here the CDR3 reads CASSGNRRGTGELFF. Here the CDR3 DNA reads TGCGCCAGCAGTGGTAACAGGAGGGGCACCGGGGAGCTGTTTTTT.

This chain links TRBV6-2 or TRBV6-3 with TRBJ2-3; 7 bases are a match to TRBD2. CDR1 MNHEY and CDR2 SVGEGT come from the germline V gene. V trimming: 2 bases; J trimming: 5 bases; junction bases outside the gene matches: 7. CDR3 length: 15 amino acids. CDR3 loop: CASSYGAGVIDTQYF. The DNA of the CDR3 is TGTGCCAGCAGTTACGGGGCGGGAGTCATAGATACGCAGTATTTT.

This clone was seen only once. The chain uses TRBV4-2 and TRBJ2-7, with 10 positions matching TRBD2. CDR1 and CDR2 from the germline V gene are LGHNA and YNFKEQ. The CDR3 totals 17 residues. With V trimmed by 1 base and J by 0 bases, 6 bases remained unmatched. The CDR3 DNA is TGTGCCAGCAGCCAAGGGCAAACTAGCGGGATCTCCTACGAGCAGTACTTC. Protein sequence: CASSQGQTSGISYEQYF.

The CDR3 reads CASRAQGIPYGYTF. The CDR3, as DNA: TGTGCCAGCAGAGCCCAGGGGATTCCCTATGGCTACACCTTC. The chain couples TRBV5-6 to TRBJ1-2; possible D gene TRBD1, 6 bases. Trimming cost V 5 bases and J 4 bases, with 15 bases left between them. Germline CDR1 and CDR2: SGHDT and YYEEEE. The CDR3 is 14 amino acids.

This chain connects TRBV5-1 to TRBJ2-7; no clear D. The CDR3 is 16 residues long. Germline-derived CDR1 and CDR2 are SGHRS and YFSETQ. V gave up 3 bases and J gave up 2 bases, with 18 bases separating them. The CDR3 region has the DNA TGCGCCAGCAGCTCCTCACTGCGCGATTCCGCCTACGAGCAGTACTTC. Protein sequence: CASSSSLRDSAYEQYF.

The rearrangement uses TRBV6-2 or TRBV6-3 and TRBJ2-7; D might be TRBD2 (6 bases). Per the germline V gene, CDR1 is MNHEY and CDR2 is SVGEGT. The CDR3 has 17 residues. Trimming cost V 1 base and J 1 base, with 17 bases left between them. This chain's CDR3 is CASSYFQTGVWSYEQYF. Here the CDR3 DNA reads TGTGCCAGCAGTTACTTCCAGACGGGGGTGTGGTCCTACGAGCAGTACTTC.

The chain carries TRBV7-2 and TRBJ2-5; TRBD1 aligns across 8 bases. Trimming took 4 bases from V and 3 from J; bases not matched to a gene: 4. The CDR3 runs to 14 residues. Germline CDR1 is SGHTA and CDR2 is FQGNSA. For the CDR3, the DNA is TGTGCCAGCAGCTATCAGACAGGGGAAGAGACCCAGTACTTC. Residues: CASSYQTGEETQYF.

The chain recombines TRBV9 with TRBJ2-1, with D possibly TRBD2 on 5 matching bases. The germline V gene encodes CDR1 SGDLS and CDR2 YYNGEE. CDR3 length: 12 residues. V shed 3 bases and J shed 7 bases, with 8 bases lying between them. The CDR3, as DNA: TGTGCCAGCAGCGCCGGGGTTAATGAGCAGTTCTTC. This codes for CASSAGVNEQFF. Drawing the rest from reference TRBV9 and TRBJ2-1, the complete variable domain is DSGVTQTPKHLITATGQRVTLRCSPRSGDLSVYWYQQSLDQGLQFLIQYYNGEERAKGNILERFSAQQFPDLHSELNLSSLELGDSALYFCASSAGVNEQFFGPGTRLTVL.

The CDR3 sequence: CASRIDRGNTEAFF. CDR3 nucleotides: TGTGCCAGCAGAATTGACAGGGGGAACACTGAAGCTTTCTTT. The gene calls are TRBV6-5 and TRBJ1-1, with 8 nucleotides matching TRBD1. Trimming at V came to 6 bases and at J to 1 base, leaving 4 bases not matched to a gene. Germline V CDR1 and CDR2: MNHEY, SVGAGI. CDR3 length equals 14 residues.

This clone has a single count. The rearrangement links TRBV7-9 to TRBJ1-2; TRBD1 aligns across 7 bases. From germline, CDR1 is SEHNR and CDR2 FQNEAQ (reference sequence). The CDR3 spans 15 residues. The V segment lost 3 bases and the J segment 3 bases; nucleotides outside the gene matches: 7. The CDR3 loop is CASSFIGQAHYGYTF. The CDR3 nucleotides are TGTGCCAGCAGCTTTATTGGACAGGCTCACTATGGCTACACCTTC.

The chain combines TRBV7-8 with TRBJ1-2; 9 bases are shared with TRBD1. The CDR3 contains 19 residues. The V gene end was trimmed by 5 bases and the J gene end by 3 bases; junction bases not matched to a gene: 19. Germline V gene data show CDR1 as SGHVS and CDR2 as FQNEAQ. The CDR3 DNA reads TGTGCCAGCAGCCAGTCGCGGAGGACAGGGGAATCTTTCGACTATGGCTACACCTTC. Translating it yields CASSQSRRTGESFDYGYTF.

The V call is TRBV2, the J call TRBJ2-7; D may be TRBD2 (6 bases). The germline V gene encodes CDR1 SNHLY and CDR2 FYNNEI. V was cut by 7 bases and J by 0 bases, with 13 bases left in between. The CDR3 spans 14 residues. CDR3 nucleotide sequence: TGTGCCAGCATACCTCTAGCGAACTCCTACGAGCAGTACTTC. Its translation: CASIPLANSYEQYF.

This rearrangement joins TRBV2 to TRBJ1-1, with 9 bases aligning to TRBD1. The CDR3 covers 14 residues. Germline CDR1 and CDR2: SNHLY and FYNNEI. Trimming at V came to 5 bases and at J to 3 bases, leaving 4 bases not matched to a gene. CDR3 sequence: CASSTQGADTEAFF. In DNA, the CDR3 is TGTGCCAGCAGTACACAGGGGGCGGACACTGAAGCTTTCTTT.

The rearrangement joins TRBV18 to TRBJ2-2; 8 bases agree with TRBD2. Germline V CDR1 and CDR2: KGHSH, LQKENI. Trimming removed 2 bases from V and 3 bases from J; junction bases left unmatched: 5. The CDR3 contains 16 residues. CDR3 coding DNA: TGTGCCAGCTCACCAAGGCGGGGGGCAGACACCGGGGAGCTGTTTTTT. Translated: CASSPRRGADTGELFF.